Reported below is one T cell receptor beta chain. The antigen remains unidentified. The conserved phenylalanine or tryptophan normally closing the CDR3 is absent here, so this likely arose from a read error. Hyperthyroidism counted as stable given no ophthalmopathy within 18 months of follow-up. Enrollment excluded any patients with other autoimmune diseases, uncontrolled infections, pregnancy or lactation. This entry comes from a study of Graves' ophthalmopathy and Graves' hyperthyroidism. Whole-study results and caveats: Ophthalmopathy versus stable hyperthyroidism: 13-signature model gave 87.88% sensitivity, just under 82% specificity.

Per germline, CDR1 MNHEY and CDR2 SVGAGI. This CDR3 has 15 residues. V lost 4 bases to trimming and J lost 4 bases; unmatched junction nucleotides: 6. Scientists amplified the TCR beta CDR3 regions from RNA transcripts. Second-round multiplex PCR came after a first-round RT-PCR that employed HTBI primers. TCRdb recomputed calls from the multiplex PCR reads with MiXCR, one row per CDR3 protein. The data contain hundreds of thousands of distinct CDR3 sequences, approximately 21% of them singletons. Material: peripheral blood. The V gene is TRBV6-5, the J gene TRBJ2-7; TRBD2 matches at 11 bases. The origin of this receptor is a woman aged 18-29 years with stable Graves' hyperthyroidism. Some clones in this sample may be carry-over from other donors' samples. CDR3 DNA sequence: TGTGCCAGCAGTTCCTGCACTAGCGGGAGATACGAGCAGTACTAC. It specifies CASSSCTSGRYEQYY.